The 9 T cell receptor beta chains below all came from one sample that was sequenced in a study of early T cells in non-severe SARS-CoV-2 infection (dated by TCRdb to the early 2020s). Library preparation employed 5' RACE. Sequencing was carried out with a NextSeq 500. TCRdb reprocessing: public reads trimmed at Q25 with fastp, clones called with MiXCR, in-frame beta chains kept. Rows merge per CDR3 protein into single entries with the most common DNA and genes. A total of about 90,000 distinct CDR3 sequences appear in this sample, 9.5% to 15% of them only once. About 4.6% of the sample is taken by the ten largest. The source was whole blood, collected at baseline. The origin of the receptors is an adult who was a healthcare worker with PCR-confirmed SARS-CoV-2 infection or an uninfected control (not recorded which).

This clonotype was picked up many times. The V gene is TRBV10-3, the J gene TRBJ2-5; D is uncertain. Germline values: CDR1 ENHRY, CDR2 SYGVKD. This CDR3 has 13 amino acids. V dropped 3 bases and J dropped 0 bases, with 5 bases sitting between them. The CDR3 sequence is CAISDRYQETQYF. For the CDR3, the DNA is TGTGCCATCAGTGATAGGTACCAAGAGACCCAGTACTTC.

CDR3 region: CASSLVAGGVYEQYF. CDR3 nucleotide sequence: TGTGCCAGCAGCTTAGTAGCGGGGGGGGTCTACGAGCAGTACTTC. V gene TRBV7-2 combines with J gene TRBJ2-7; TRBD2 aligns across 11 bases. The CDR3 runs to 15 residues. The V gene's germline CDR1 is SGHTA and CDR2 FQGNSA. The J segment lost 3 bases and the V segment lost 1 base, leaving 2 bases of the junction unmatched.

Only a few counts were recorded for this clonotype. This sequence joins TRBV11-2 and TRBJ1-6; D ambiguous. V was pared by 2 bases and J by 7 bases, with 12 bases between. The CDR3 is 15 residues long. CDR1 is SGHAT, CDR2 FQNNGV, per germline. The CDR3 loop is CASSLSGDRNSPLHF. CDR3 DNA sequence: TGTGCCAGCAGCTTAAGCGGGGATCGGAATTCACCCCTCCACTTT.

The chain carries TRBV20-1 and TRBJ2-7, with 12 bases identical to TRBD2. V shed 1 base, J shed 0 bases, and the junction held 13 bases outside the gene matches. The CDR3 extends over 19 amino acids. In germline, CDR1 is DFQATT, CDR2 SNEGSKA (reference sequence). CDR3: CSARAPGLAGPTSSYEQYF. The CDR3 coding sequence is TGCAGTGCTAGAGCCCCGGGACTAGCGGGCCCGACTAGCTCCTACGAGCAGTACTTC.

CDR3 coding DNA: TGTGCCAGCAGTTACTCTTCCAGGGGCGAGCAGTACTTC. Its protein is CASSYSSRGEQYF. This chain uses TRBV6-5 with TRBJ2-7, with D perhaps matching TRBD1 (6 bases). The CDR3 is 13 residues long. V was shortened by 0 bases and J by 6 bases, with 9 bases between the two germline ends. CDR1 and CDR2 (germline): MNHEY, SVGAGI.

This clonotype has only a few counts. The chain joins TRBV7-8 to TRBJ2-2; 9 bases are a match to TRBD1. The CDR3 totals 17 residues. The J segment lost 3 bases and the V segment lost 1 base, leaving 6 bases of the junction unmatched. CDR1 and CDR2 (germline): SGHVS, FQNEAQ. The CDR3 DNA sequence: TGTGCCAGCAGCTTAGTCACAGGGGGCACGTACACCGGGGAGCTGTTTTTT. Amino acids: CASSLVTGGTYTGELFF.

The chain employs TRBV6-6 and TRBJ2-7; D is uncertain. Trimming took 6 bases from V and 3 from J, leaving 6 bases between them. There are 11 residues in the CDR3. Germline CDR1 MNHNY, CDR2 SVGAGI (reference sequence). The CDR3 loop is CASRMDYEQYF. The CDR3, as DNA: TGTGCCAGCAGAATGGACTACGAGCAGTACTTC.

In this sample, this clonotype turned up many times. The chain couples TRBV29-1 to TRBJ1-1, with D tentatively TRBD1 (5 bases). The germline gives CDR1 SQVTM, CDR2 ANQGSEA. V lost 6 bases and J lost 5, with 10 bases in between. The CDR3 extends over 11 amino acids. The DNA of the CDR3 is TGCAGCGTCCCATGGGGGACTGAAGCTTTCTTT. Its translation: CSVPWGTEAFF.

This clonotype was seen ten or more times. The chain employs TRBV6-4 and TRBJ1-1; D is perhaps TRBD1 (6 bases). The ends were cut back, 9 bases at V and 3 bases at J, with 14 bases in the middle. CDR1 and CDR2 (germline): MRHNA, SNTAGT. This CDR3 contains 13 residues. For the CDR3, the DNA is TGTGCCAGTAATGCAGGGGAGGACACTGAAGCTTTCTTT. Amino acids: CASNAGEDTEAFF.